The present T cell receptor beta chain was sequenced within a study of beta chain features in type 1 diabetes. About the research overall: In age, gender and cell yields, patients were similar to healthy donors.

Heparinised blood was drawn once per donor, averaging around 120 mL. Expressed TCRB transcripts were sequenced after all isolated RNA was converted to cDNA. It was found that naive, central memory and regulatory T cell samples averaged about 3.4 million reads. Here immunoSEQ multiplex PCR was the method, and the copy in TCRdb shows in-frame clones only, minus some. The repertoire holds about 660,000 clones, with over 12% as singletons. The CDR3 spans 15 residues. CDR1 is SEHNR, CDR2 FQNEAQ, per germline (reference sequence). V was shortened by 5 bases and J by 1 base, with 14 bases between the two germline ends. This clone was detected a few times. Its target is not known. Findings of the study overall: Type 1 diabetes patients had moderately but significantly shorter TCRB CDR3s in all four CD4+ subsets.

The sequence was collected from a man aged 18 to 30 with type 1 diabetes. This chain connects TRBV7-9 to TRBJ2-5; D possibly corresponds to TRBD2 (6 bases). Sequencing was performed on naive CD4+ T cells from blood. CDR3: CASSAYRGSQETQYF. CDR3 coding DNA: TGTGCCAGCAGCGCCTACCGGGGGTCCCAAGAGACCCAGTACTTC.